The present TCR beta chain was sequenced within a study of T cell changes during pregnancy in multiple sclerosis. Method: immunoSEQ multiplex PCR; TCRdb's copy keeps in-frame clones and lacks some. The sample has around 88,000 clones, 85% to 95% seen once. This clone showed up just a few times. The sequence came from a female donor with multiple sclerosis, enrolled in a pregnancy study. This specimen consisted of peripheral blood, obtained in the first trimester of pregnancy.

The CDR3 spells CATNWAGGEDTQYF. The CDR3 DNA sequence: TGTGCCACCAATTGGGCGGGAGGGGAAGATACGCAGTATTTT. The V gene is TRBV15, the J gene TRBJ2-3; 9 nucleotides match TRBD2. The CDR3 is 14 residues long. V lost 7 bases and J lost 5; bases outside the gene matches: 7. Germline assignment: CDR1 LNHNV and CDR2 YYDKDF (reference sequence). Combining the CDR3 with reference TRBV15 and TRBJ2-3 gives the whole variable domain DAMVIQNPRYQVTQFGKPVTLSCSQTLNHNVMYWYQQKSSQAPKLLFHYYDKDFNNEADTPDNFQSRRPNTSFCFLDIRSPGLGDTAMYLCATNWAGGEDTQYFGPGTRLTVL.